These 4 T cell receptor beta chains share one sample of origin, sequenced in a study of beta chain features in type 1 diabetes. cDNA synthesis used the whole RNA isolate, giving expressed TCRB sequences. Some clones are missing from TCRdb's copy, which holds only in-frame ones; the method was immunoSEQ multiplex PCR. Among hundreds of thousands of clones listed, 15% were seen once. Sequencing was performed on naive CD4+ T cells from blood. These receptors were taken from a man between 18 and 35 years old in good health.

DNA of the CDR3: TGTGCCAGCGGATGGGCCAAGGCGCCCTACGAGCAGTACTTC. Translated: CASGWAKAPYEQYF. V usage is TRBV2 and J usage is TRBJ2-7; D remains ambiguous. In germline, CDR1 is SNHLY, CDR2 FYNNEI. V was pared by 8 bases and J by 2 bases, with 16 bases between. The CDR3 is made up of 14 amino acids.

The rearrangement joins TRBV14 to TRBJ1-2; TRBD1 aligns across 8 bases. V shed 3 bases, J shed 4 bases, and the junction held 16 bases outside the gene matches. The germline V gene encodes CDR1 SGHDN and CDR2 FVKESK. The CDR3 sequence is 18 residues long. CDR3 in amino acids: CASSQRTPGQAVLYGYTF. CDR3 DNA sequence: TGTGCCAGCAGCCAGCGCACCCCGGGACAGGCGGTACTCTATGGCTACACCTTC. Filled out from reference TRBV14 and TRBJ1-2, the complete variable domain reads EAGVTQFPSHSVIEKGQTVTLRCDPISGHDNLYWYRRVMGKEIKFLLHFVKESKQDESGMPNNRFLAERTGGTYSTLKVQPAELEDSGVYFCASSQRTPGQAVLYGYTFGSGTRLTVV.

The chain employs TRBV28 and TRBJ2-5; TRBD1 might be the D (6 bases). In germline, CDR1 is MDHEN, CDR2 SYDVKM. The CDR3 is 12 amino acids. V was clipped by 6 bases and J by 7 bases, with 12 bases between them. CDR3 amino acids: CASRADRRTQYF. The CDR3 DNA sequence: TGTGCCAGCAGGGCAGACAGGCGGACCCAGTACTTC.

In its sample, this clone was seen a few times. J is TRBJ1-2 and V is TRBV4-1, with D possibly matching TRBD1 (5 bases). Looked up from germline, CDR1 is MGHRA and CDR2 is YSYEKL. The CDR3 has 16 amino acids. With 0 bases removed from V and 4 bases from J, the gap between germline ends came to 15 bases. CDR3 amino acids: CASSQDPWGDSYGYTF. The CDR3 DNA reads as TGCGCCAGCAGCCAAGACCCCTGGGGGGATAGCTATGGCTACACCTTC.